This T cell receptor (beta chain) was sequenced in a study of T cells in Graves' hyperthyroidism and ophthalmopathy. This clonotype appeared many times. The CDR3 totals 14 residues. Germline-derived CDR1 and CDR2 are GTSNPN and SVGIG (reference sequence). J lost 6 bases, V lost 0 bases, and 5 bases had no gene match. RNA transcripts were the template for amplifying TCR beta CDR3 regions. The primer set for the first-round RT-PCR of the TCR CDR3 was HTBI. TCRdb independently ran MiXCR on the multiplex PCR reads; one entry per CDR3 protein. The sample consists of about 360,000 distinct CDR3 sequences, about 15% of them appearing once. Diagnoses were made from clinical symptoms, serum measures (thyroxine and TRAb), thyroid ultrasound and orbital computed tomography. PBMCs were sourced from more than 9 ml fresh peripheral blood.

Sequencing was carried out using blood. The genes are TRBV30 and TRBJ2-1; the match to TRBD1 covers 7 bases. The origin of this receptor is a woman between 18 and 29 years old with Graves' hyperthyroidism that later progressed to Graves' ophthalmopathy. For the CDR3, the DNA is TGTGCCTGGAGTGTAGGGGGCCCCACCAATGAGCAGTTCTTC. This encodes CAWSVGGPTNEQFF.